This passage covers 24 T cell receptor beta chains from one sample sequenced in a study of cytomegalovirus exposure and HLA in healthy donors. PCR amplification relied on 60 Vbeta primers (plus 13 Jbeta primers). TCRdb keeps only in-frame clones here, not all; method: immunoSEQ multiplex PCR. The sample lists some 250,000 clones; around 80% were seen once. What was sequenced was PBMCs. The source of these receptors is a woman aged 40 to 50 in good health and CMV-seropositive.

Remarks on this clone: Different DNA sequences within this sample yield the same CDR3. V usage is TRBV7-3 and J usage is TRBJ1-1, with a possible D match to TRBD1 (5 bases). V lost 5 bases to trimming and J lost 4 bases, with 11 bases between them. This CDR3 is built from 13 residues. CDR1 is SGHTA, CDR2 FQGTGA, per germline. CDR3 region: CASSPGGGTEAFF. CDR3 sequence (DNA): TGTGCCAGCAGCCCCGGGGGAGGCACTGAAGCTTTCTTT.

This clone showed up just a few times. This chain connects TRBV6-5 to TRBJ2-7; 7 bases are a match to TRBD1. V was clipped by 4 bases and J by 0 bases; unmatched bases: 6. The CDR3 sequence is 15 residues long. Germline CDR1 reads MNHEY; CDR2 reads SVGAGI. For the CDR3, the DNA is TGTGCCAGCAGTTTGACAGGGTCGAGCTCCTACGAGCAGTACTTC. Encoded protein: CASSLTGSSSYEQYF.

The table lists this clone with a few counts. V gene TRBV10-1 combines with J gene TRBJ2-2; the D is unclear. The length of the CDR3 is 13 residues. V was clipped by 5 bases and J by 0 bases, with 4 bases between them. Germline CDR1 and CDR2: WNHNN and SYGVQD (reference sequence). In DNA form, the CDR3 reads TGCGCCAGCAGTCAAACGAACACCGGGGAGCTGTTTTTT. Translated, it gives CASSQTNTGELFF.

The chain couples TRBV2 to TRBJ1-5; the D is unclear. CDR3 size: 12 residues. Germline V gene sequence: CDR1 SNHLY, CDR2 FYNNEI. The germline V and J ends were trimmed by 6 bases and 3 bases, with 6 bases remaining between them. CDR3 in amino acids: CASRASNQPQHF. The CDR3, as DNA: TGTGCCAGCAGAGCGTCCAATCAGCCCCAGCATTTT.

The chain combines TRBV6-1 with TRBJ2-7; no clear D. Trimming took off 1 base at V and 4 bases at J, with 14 bases between the two ends. Looked up from germline, CDR1 is MNHNS and CDR2 is SASEGT. The CDR3 is made up of 15 amino acids. CDR3 sequence: CASSEGRHREYEQYF. The CDR3 coding sequence is TGTGCCAGCAGTGAAGGCAGGCATCGAGAATACGAGCAGTACTTC.

This clone showed up just once. The chain joins TRBV19 to TRBJ1-1, with D possibly TRBD1 on 6 matching bases. The germline V and J ends were trimmed by 5 bases and 1 base, with 11 bases remaining between them. Germline V gene data show CDR1 as LNHDA and CDR2 as SQIVND (reference sequence). The CDR3 totals 14 residues. The CDR3 sequence is CASSLGTTNTEAFF. CDR3 nucleotide sequence: TGTGCCAGTAGTCTTGGGACAACGAACACTGAAGCTTTCTTT.

The chain couples TRBV5-1 to TRBJ2-7, with 7 bases fitting TRBD1. From germline, CDR1 is SGHRS and CDR2 YFSETQ. Trimming removed 4 bases from V and 0 bases from J; junction bases left unmatched: 7. This CDR3 has 15 amino acids. In DNA, the CDR3 is TGCGCCAGCAGCCCCGAGGGGGCCAGCTCCTACGAGCAGTACTTC. It specifies CASSPEGASSYEQYF.

The gene calls are TRBV28 and TRBJ2-5, with TRBD2 as a possible D gene (5 bases). Per germline, CDR1 MDHEN and CDR2 SYDVKM. Trimming removed 2 bases from V and 9 bases from J, with 16 bases in between. This CDR3 has 14 amino acids. The CDR3 reads CASSLPYQLRAQYF. In DNA form, the CDR3 reads TGTGCCAGCAGTTTACCCTACCAGCTGCGGGCCCAGTACTTC.

V gene TRBV19 combines with J gene TRBJ1-2, with a tentative D call TRBD1 (5 bases). CDR3 length: 14 amino acids. CDR1 is LNHDA, CDR2 SQIVND, per germline (reference sequence). V shed 0 bases and J shed 2 bases, with 7 bases lying between them. This CDR3 is CASSIDGHNYGYTF. Here the CDR3 DNA reads TGTGCCAGTAGTATAGATGGACACAACTATGGCTACACCTTC.

V is TRBV4-3 and J is TRBJ2-5; D unclear. This CDR3 comprises 14 residues. Germline V lookup: CDR1 LGHNA, CDR2 YSLEER. The germline V and J ends were trimmed by 3 bases and 5 bases, with 13 bases remaining between them. The CDR3 DNA sequence: TGCGCCAGCAGCCACGAAAGGAGTTCGGAGACCCAGTACTTC. The encoded protein is CASSHERSSETQYF.

This sequence joins TRBV27 and TRBJ1-2; TRBD1 is a possible D gene (5 bases). V lost 6 bases to trimming and J lost 4 bases, with 18 bases between them. Germline assignment: CDR1 MNHEY and CDR2 SMNVEV (reference sequence). The CDR3 spans 15 residues. The CDR3: CASSITAGISYGYTF. DNA of the CDR3: TGTGCCAGCAGCATAACCGCAGGGATTAGCTATGGCTACACCTTC.

The gene calls are TRBV30 and TRBJ2-5; D gene uncertain. The CDR3 totals 17 residues. V was pared by 0 bases and J by 4 bases, with 21 bases between. CDR1 GTSNPN and CDR2 SVGIG come from the germline V gene (reference sequence). CDR3 residues: CAWSVWAGSLMGETQYF. The CDR3 DNA reads TGTGCCTGGAGTGTATGGGCAGGCTCTTTGATGGGAGAGACCCAGTACTTC.

This chain links TRBV6-5 with TRBJ1-2; 7 bases line up with TRBD1. The junction had 3 bases not matched to a gene; V was cut back by 8 bases and J by 3 bases. This CDR3 has 12 amino acids. In germline, CDR1 is MNHEY, CDR2 SVGAGI. The CDR3 is CASAQGDYGYTF. The CDR3 DNA reads as TGTGCCAGCGCTCAGGGGGACTATGGCTACACCTTC.

This chain connects TRBV4-1 to TRBJ2-5; 8 positions agree with TRBD2. TRBJ2-7 matches the DNA end more closely, so the J call is doubtful. CDR1 and CDR2 (germline): MGHRA, YSYEKL. CDR3 size: 16 residues. CDR3 region: CASSQESGGISYEQYF. DNA of the CDR3: TGCGCCAGCAGCCAAGAATCGGGAGGGATCTCCTACGAGCAGTACTTC.

The rearrangement links TRBV11-2 to TRBJ2-6; 10 bases fit TRBD1. Germline CDR1 SGHAT, CDR2 FQNNGV. V shed 2 bases, J shed 0 bases, and the junction held 7 bases outside the gene matches. This CDR3 has 19 amino acids. The CDR3 DNA sequence: TGTGCCAGCAGCTTAATAGGCCGGACAGGGGGCTCTGGGGCCAACGTCCTGACTTTC. Amino acid sequence: CASSLIGRTGGSGANVLTF.

The gene calls are TRBV2 and TRBJ2-7; TRBD1 might be the D (5 bases). Germline CDR1 and CDR2: SNHLY and FYNNEI. V gave up 7 bases and J gave up 2 bases, with 15 bases separating them. This CDR3 is built from 14 residues. The CDR3 loop reads CASTDPGITYEQYF. The CDR3 DNA is TGTGCCAGCACCGACCCAGGGATTACCTACGAGCAGTACTTC.

The rearrangement links TRBV5-1 to TRBJ1-2; TRBD1 agrees at 12 bases. The length of the CDR3 is 15 residues. The germline V gene has CDR1 SGHRS and CDR2 YFSETQ. J was trimmed by 6 bases and V by 1 base; bases with no gene match: 4. Here the CDR3 DNA reads TGCGCCAGCAGCTTGCAGGGACAGGGGGCAGATGGCTACACCTTC. Translation: CASSLQGQGADGYTF.

This clone came up once. DNA for the CDR3: TGCGCCAGCAGCTACACTCCGGGACAGGTATACAATGAGCAGTTCTTC. It specifies CASSYTPGQVYNEQFF. The chain has TRBV10-1 and TRBJ2-1, with 8 nucleotides matching TRBD1. The CDR3 has 16 amino acids. From germline, CDR1 is WNHNN and CDR2 SYGVQD (reference sequence). The V segment lost 6 bases and the J segment 4 bases; nucleotides outside the gene matches: 11.

The V and J genes are TRBV9 and TRBJ2-7; D not certain. CDR3 size: 12 residues. The V end lost 3 bases, the J end lost 3 bases, and 7 bases lay between the germline ends. The V gene's germline CDR1 is SGDLS and CDR2 YYNGEE. The CDR3 protein is CASSEPSYEQYF. CDR3 nucleotides: TGTGCCAGCAGCGAACCCAGCTACGAGCAGTACTTC.

The chain couples TRBV5-4 to TRBJ2-5, with TRBD1 matching over 9 bases. The J call may not be correct, given that the DNA end is closer to TRBJ2-7. The germline V gene encodes CDR1 SGHNT and CDR2 YYREEE (reference sequence). This CDR3 is built from 15 residues. CDR3 DNA sequence: TGTGCCAGCAGCCCAGGGACAGGGTCTTTCTACGAGCAGTACTTC. Encoded protein: CASSPGTGSFYEQYF.

This clone has only a few counts. The chain couples TRBV5-6 to TRBJ1-2, with D perhaps TRBD1 (6 bases). Trimming cost V 0 bases and J 2 bases, with 20 bases left between them. The germline gives CDR1 SGHDT, CDR2 YYEEEE. This CDR3 is 18 amino acids long. The DNA of the CDR3 is TGTGCCAGCAGCTTGGAATGGGATCGGACAGCAGAGAACTATGGCTACACCTTC. Residues: CASSLEWDRTAENYGYTF. The variable domain in full, completed from reference TRBV5-6 and TRBJ1-2, reads DAGVTQSPTHLIKTRGQQVTLRCSPKSGHDTVSWYQQALGQGPQFIFQYYEEEERQRGNFPDRFSGHQFPNYSSELNVNALLLGDSALYLCASSLEWDRTAENYGYTFGSGTRLTVV.

This clone was detected once. This chain joins TRBV28 and TRBJ1-2, with 7 positions matching TRBD1. Unmatched junction bases numbered 4, after V lost 5 bases and J lost 4 bases. CDR3 length: 13 residues. Germline CDR1 is MDHEN and CDR2 is SYDVKM. The CDR3 DNA is TGTGCCAGCAGTGGGGACAGAGCCTATGGCTACACCTTC. It is translated as CASSGDRAYGYTF.

This sequence joins TRBV27 and TRBJ2-5; no clear D gene. This CDR3 has 13 residues. Germline-derived CDR1 and CDR2 are MNHEY and SMNVEV (reference sequence). V was clipped by 4 bases and J by 2 bases, with 8 bases between them. Here the CDR3 DNA reads TGTGCCAGCAGTTGGTCCGGGCAAGAGACCCAGTACTTC. It translates to CASSWSGQETQYF.

The V call is TRBV30, the J call TRBJ2-1, with 12 bases matching TRBD2. The ends lost 2 bases at V and 4 bases at J; junction bases unmatched: 3. The CDR3 consists of 15 residues. CDR1 and CDR2 (germline): GTSNPN, SVGIG (reference sequence). The DNA for the CDR3 is TGTGCCTGGAGTTTAGGACTAGCGGGGTACAATGAGCAGTTCTTC. Translation: CAWSLGLAGYNEQFF.